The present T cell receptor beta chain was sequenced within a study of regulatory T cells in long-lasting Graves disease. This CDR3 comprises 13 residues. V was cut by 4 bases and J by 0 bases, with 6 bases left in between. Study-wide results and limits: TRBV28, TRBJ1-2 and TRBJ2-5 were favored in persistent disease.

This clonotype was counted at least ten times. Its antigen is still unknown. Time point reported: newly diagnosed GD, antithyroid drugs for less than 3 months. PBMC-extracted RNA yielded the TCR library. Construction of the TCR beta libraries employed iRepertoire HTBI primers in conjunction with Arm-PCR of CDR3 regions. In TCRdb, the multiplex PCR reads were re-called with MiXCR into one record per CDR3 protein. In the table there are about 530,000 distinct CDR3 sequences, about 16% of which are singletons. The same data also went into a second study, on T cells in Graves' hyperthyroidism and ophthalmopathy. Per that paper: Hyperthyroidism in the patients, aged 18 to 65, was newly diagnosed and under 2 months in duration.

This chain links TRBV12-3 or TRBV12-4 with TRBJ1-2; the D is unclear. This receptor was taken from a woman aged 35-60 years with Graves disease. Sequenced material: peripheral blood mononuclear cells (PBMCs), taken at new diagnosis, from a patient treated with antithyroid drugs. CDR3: CASSYPANYGYTF. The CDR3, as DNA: TGTGCCAGCAGTTACCCAGCTAACTATGGCTACACCTTC.